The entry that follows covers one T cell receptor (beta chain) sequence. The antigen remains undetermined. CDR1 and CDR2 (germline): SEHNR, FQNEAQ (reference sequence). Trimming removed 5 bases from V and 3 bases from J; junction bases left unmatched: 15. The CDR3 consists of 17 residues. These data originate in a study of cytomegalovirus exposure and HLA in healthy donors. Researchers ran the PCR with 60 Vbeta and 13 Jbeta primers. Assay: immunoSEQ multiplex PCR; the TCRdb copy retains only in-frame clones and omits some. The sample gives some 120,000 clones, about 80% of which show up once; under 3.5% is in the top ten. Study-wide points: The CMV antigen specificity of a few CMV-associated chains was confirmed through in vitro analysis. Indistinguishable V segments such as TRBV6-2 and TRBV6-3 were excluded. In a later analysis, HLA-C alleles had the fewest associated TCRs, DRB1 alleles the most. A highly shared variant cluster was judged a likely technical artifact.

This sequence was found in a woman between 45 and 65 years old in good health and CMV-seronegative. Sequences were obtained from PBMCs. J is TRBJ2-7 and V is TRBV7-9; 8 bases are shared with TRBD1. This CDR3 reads CASSADDRGEINYEQYF. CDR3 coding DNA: TGTGCCAGCAGCGCAGATGACAGGGGCGAAATAAACTACGAGCAGTACTTC.